This T cell receptor (beta chain) was identified during a study of identifying expanded T cells in peripheral blood. Broader study findings: Across healthy donors, higher total template counts meant significantly greater roughly 2-week count variance.

About this clone itself: Its antigen remains unidentified.

This table comes from immunoSEQ multiplex PCR, and its TCRdb copy is limited to in-frame clones, with some not included. The sample shows about 47,000 clones, roughly 82% of them seen only once. CDR3 size: 14 residues. Germline V lookup: CDR1 SGHNT, CDR2 YYREEE (reference sequence). Deletions cut 2 bases from V and 7 bases from J, with 14 bases between. No infections or other immune events were documented during collection. The sequence was collected from a person aged 18 to 70 in good health. The sample consisted of blood. The chain combines TRBV5-4 with TRBJ2-3; D might be TRBD2 (6 bases). CDR3 loop: CASSFLDYRNTQYF. The CDR3 region has the DNA TGTGCCAGCAGCTTCCTGGACTACCGTAATACGCAGTATTTT.